Presented here are 21 T cell receptor beta chains from one specimen sequenced in a study of cytomegalovirus exposure and HLA in healthy donors. The study ran its PCR with 60 Vbeta and 13 Jbeta primers. TCRdb's table, derived via immunoSEQ multiplex PCR, lists solely in-frame clones and lacks some. The repertoire shows more than 200,000 clones; the top ten hold more than 0.75%. The sequenced sample was PBMCs. The receptor source for this set is a young woman in good health and CMV-seropositive.

A word on this clone: The junction departs from the called germline gene at one end, perhaps through a read error. The gene calls are TRBV10-3 and TRBJ1-2; TRBD1 aligns across 8 bases. CDR1 and CDR2 from the germline V gene are ENHRY and SYGVKD. This CDR3 spans 11 amino acids. Written as DNA, the CDR3 is TGTGCCATCAGTGAGTCCGGGGACAGGTTGTTC. This gives the protein CAISESGDRLF.

J is TRBJ1-1 and V is TRBV29-1, with 11 bases lining up with TRBD1. The CDR3 has 14 residues. Germline values: CDR1 SQVTM, CDR2 ANQGSEA. The J segment lost 3 bases and the V segment lost 4 bases, leaving 4 bases of the junction unmatched. CDR3 DNA sequence: TGCAGCGTTGGGGACAGGGGGGCGGACACTGAAGCTTTCTTT. Its protein product is CSVGDRGADTEAFF.

This chain links TRBV5-4 with TRBJ1-5, with 12 positions matching TRBD1. V was clipped by 0 bases and J by 4 bases; unmatched bases: 5. CDR3 length: 17 residues. CDR1 and CDR2 (germline): SGHNT, YYREEE (reference sequence). The CDR3: CASSLAPGQGANQPQHF. CDR3 in DNA: TGTGCCAGCAGCTTGGCCCCGGGACAGGGGGCAAATCAGCCCCAGCATTTT.

The chain joins TRBV19 to TRBJ1-4, with D perhaps TRBD1 (6 bases). Germline V gene data show CDR1 as LNHDA and CDR2 as SQIVND (reference sequence). V was pared by 4 bases and J by 8 bases, with 14 bases between. The CDR3 sequence is 14 residues long. The CDR3 loop is CASSRIRRGEKLFF. The CDR3 DNA reads TGTGCCAGTAGTAGGATTCGCAGGGGCGAAAAACTGTTTTTT.

In DNA form, the CDR3 reads TGTGCCAGCAGTGCCGGAGGTGGGGAAGAGACCCAGTACTTC. Translating gives CASSAGGGEETQYF. The J gene is TRBJ2-5, the V gene TRBV6-6; D is possibly TRBD2 (5 bases). The CDR3 loop spans 14 amino acids. Germline V lookup: CDR1 MNHNY, CDR2 SVGAGI (reference sequence). V gave up 5 bases and J gave up 3 bases, with 13 bases separating them.

The rearrangement links TRBV6-5 to TRBJ2-3, with a tentative D call TRBD1 (5 bases). Germline V gene sequence: CDR1 MNHEY, CDR2 SVGAGI. V dropped 0 bases and J dropped 2 bases, with 12 bases sitting between them. This CDR3 has 16 amino acids. The CDR3 nucleotides are TGTGCCAGCAGTTACTCCAACAGGTTTATCACAGATACGCAGTATTTT. It is translated as CASSYSNRFITDTQYF.

The chain joins TRBV4-3 to TRBJ2-7; 10 bases match TRBD2. The CDR3 sequence is 15 residues long. The V and J ends lost 2 bases and 7 bases, in that order; junction bases with no gene match: 8. Germline assignment: CDR1 LGHNA and CDR2 YSLEER. CDR3 DNA sequence: TGCGCCAGCAGCCAAAGGCGAGCGGGAGGGGAAGAGCAGTACTTC. It encodes CASSQRRAGGEEQYF.

This sequence joins TRBV15 and TRBJ2-4; D is possibly TRBD2 (6 bases). There are 17 residues in the CDR3. Germline CDR1 LNHNV, CDR2 YYDKDF (reference sequence). With 3 bases removed from V and 0 bases from J, the gap between germline ends came to 15 bases. The CDR3 sequence: CATSSDGGYLAKNIQYF. The CDR3, as DNA: TGTGCCACCAGCAGCGACGGAGGGTATCTAGCCAAAAACATTCAGTACTTC. The full variable domain, its missing parts supplied by reference TRBV15 and TRBJ2-4, is DAMVIQNPRYQVTQFGKPVTLSCSQTLNHNVMYWYQQKSSQAPKLLFHYYDKDFNNEADTPDNFQSRRPNTSFCFLDIRSPGLGDTAMYLCATSSDGGYLAKNIQYFGAGTRLSVL.

The chain has TRBV5-1 and TRBJ2-7, with 7 bases aligning to TRBD1. Germline loops: CDR1 SGHRS, CDR2 YFSETQ. V gave up 2 bases and J gave up 3 bases; unmatched junction bases: 5. This CDR3 spans 14 amino acids. This chain's CDR3 is CASSLGQDIYEQYF. The CDR3 DNA is TGCGCCAGCAGCTTAGGACAGGATATCTACGAGCAGTACTTC.

The chain links TRBV7-9 to TRBJ2-3; 8 bases agree with TRBD2. Unmatched junction bases numbered 10, after V lost 5 bases and J lost 15 bases. Germline CDR1 is SEHNR and CDR2 is FQNEAQ (reference sequence). This CDR3 contains 12 residues. CDR3 in DNA: TGTGCCAGCAGCAGAGTGTTAGCGGGAACATATTTT. Protein: CASSRVLAGTYF. Complete variable domain (other parts from reference TRBV7-9 and TRBJ2-3): DTGVSQNPRHKITKRGQNVTFRCDPISEHNRLYWYRQTLGQGPEFLTYFQNEAQLEKSRLLSDRFSAERPKGSFSTLEIQRTEQGDSAMYLCASSRVLAGTYFGPGTRLTVL.

The chain uses TRBV4-1 and TRBJ2-2, with TRBD2 identical over 8 bases. The CDR3 covers 17 residues. The J segment lost 4 bases and the V segment lost 6 bases, leaving 13 bases of the junction unmatched. The V gene's germline CDR1 is MGHRA and CDR2 YSYEKL. The CDR3 sequence: CASSYSGANPTTGELFF. In DNA, the CDR3 is TGCGCCAGCAGTTATAGCGGGGCTAACCCGACCACCGGGGAGCTGTTTTTT.

The chain uses TRBV4-1 and TRBJ1-2; the D gene is possibly TRBD1 (6 bases). Germline-derived CDR1 and CDR2 are MGHRA and YSYEKL. V gave up 6 bases and J gave up 2 bases, with 13 bases separating them. The CDR3 contains 14 residues. The CDR3 DNA reads as TGCGCCAGCAGTCAGGGAGACAGGAACTATGGCTACACCTTC. Its translation is CASSQGDRNYGYTF.

The V gene is TRBV5-5, the J gene TRBJ1-5; D is perhaps TRBD1 (6 bases). The V end was cut by 4 bases, the J end by 2 bases, with 16 bases between. The CDR3 is made up of 16 amino acids. Germline V gene sequence: CDR1 SGHKS, CDR2 YYEKEE (reference sequence). The CDR3 here is CASSPLSAGGNQPQHF. CDR3 nucleotides: TGTGCCAGCAGCCCCTTATCGGCAGGGGGCAATCAGCCCCAGCATTTT. The full variable domain, rest sourced from reference TRBV5-5 and TRBJ1-5, is DAGVTQSPTHLIKTRGQQVTLRCSPISGHKSVSWYQQVLGQGPQFIFQYYEKEERGRGNFPDRFSARQFPNYSSELNVNALLLGDSALYLCASSPLSAGGNQPQHFGDGTRLSIL.

The chain combines TRBV18 with TRBJ2-5; D might be TRBD1 (5 bases). CDR1 and CDR2 from the germline V gene are KGHSH and LQKENI. The CDR3 extends over 14 amino acids. V gave up 3 bases and J gave up 5 bases, with 13 bases separating them. CDR3 loop: CASSPTQGYETQYF. The CDR3 nucleotides read TGTGCCAGCTCACCGACTCAGGGATACGAGACCCAGTACTTC.

J is TRBJ2-2 and V is TRBV25-1; a possible D gene is TRBD1 (6 bases). V lost 3 bases, J lost 4 bases, and 9 bases lay in between. The CDR3 runs to 14 residues. The germline CDR1 and CDR2 sequences are MGHDK and SYGVNS. CDR3 DNA sequence: TGTGCCAGCAGTGACAGGGGTAGCACCGGGGAGCTGTTTTTT. This gives the protein CASSDRGSTGELFF.

The J gene is TRBJ1-2, the V gene TRBV25-1; maybe TRBD1 (6 bases). The CDR3 spans 13 residues. Trimming took 3 bases from V and 2 from J, leaving 7 bases between them. Germline assignment: CDR1 MGHDK and CDR2 SYGVNS. In nucleotides, the CDR3 is TGTGCCAGCAGTGACAGGGGAAACTATGGCTACACCTTC. Translated, it gives CASSDRGNYGYTF.

V gene TRBV12-5 combines with J gene TRBJ1-2, with TRBD1 matching 7 bases. The CDR3 sequence is 13 residues long. The V gene's germline CDR1 is LGHNT and CDR2 FRNRAP. J was trimmed by 0 bases and V by 5 bases; bases with no gene match: 0. This chain's CDR3 is CASGGTANYGYTF. DNA of the CDR3: TGTGCTAGTGGTGGGACAGCTAACTATGGCTACACCTTC. The entire variable domain, with the rest obtained from reference TRBV12-5 and TRBJ1-2, is as follows: DARVTQTPRHKVTEMGQEVTMRCQPILGHNTVFWYRQTMMQGLELLAYFRNRAPLDDSGMPKDRFSAEMPDATLATLKIQPSEPRDSAVYFCASGGTANYGYTFGSGTRLTVV.

The chain recombines TRBV7-2 with TRBJ2-1, with 10 bases lining up with TRBD1. Germline V gene data show CDR1 as SGHTA and CDR2 as FQGNSA. This CDR3 is built from 15 residues. Losses at the gene ends were 4 bases for V and 10 bases for J; bases not matched to a gene: 10. Here the CDR3 DNA reads TGTGCCAGCAGCTACAGACAGGGGGCGAGTTTGGAGCAGTTCTTC. This gives the protein CASSYRQGASLEQFF.

The V gene is TRBV28, the J gene TRBJ2-7; 8 bases match TRBD1. Per germline, CDR1 MDHEN and CDR2 SYDVKM. The CDR3 loop spans 15 amino acids. The junction had 12 bases not matched to a gene; V was cut back by 2 bases and J by 9 bases. As DNA, the CDR3 is TGTGCCAGCAGTTTAGGGCCCGGACAGGGCCAATTGCAGTACTTC. Translating gives CASSLGPGQGQLQYF.

The chain links TRBV19 to TRBJ1-2, with D possibly being TRBD1 (6 bases). The V gene's germline CDR1 is LNHDA and CDR2 SQIVND (reference sequence). This CDR3 is built from 14 residues. The ends were cut back, 6 bases at V and 5 bases at J, with 16 bases in the middle. CDR3 DNA sequence: TGTGCCAGTAGCGCCGTAGCTACAGGGTATGGCTACACCTTC. The encoded protein is CASSAVATGYGYTF.

The genes are TRBV11-2 and TRBJ2-3; tentative D call: TRBD1 (6 bases). The V end lost 5 bases, the J end lost 5 bases, and 14 bases lay between the germline ends. This CDR3 is built from 14 residues. Germline CDR1 and CDR2: SGHAT and FQNNGV. The CDR3 sequence: CASSIGTFGDTQYF. The CDR3 nucleotides are TGTGCCAGCAGCATAGGGACATTCGGAGATACGCAGTATTTT.